Described below is a single T cell receptor (beta chain) sequence and its context. The sample is drawn from a study of blood T cell repertoires in COVID-19. TCRdb's table, derived via immunoSEQ multiplex PCR, lists solely in-frame clones and lacks some. The sample carries 50,000 to 65,000 clones, roughly four fifths recorded once. After removal of 3 bases from V and 7 bases from J, the junction contained 1 base not matched to a gene. The CDR3 has 14 residues. Germline values: CDR1 LNHDA, CDR2 SQIVND (reference sequence). The gene calls are TRBV19 and TRBJ2-1; 12 nucleotides line up with TRBD2. What was sequenced was peripheral blood. This receptor was identified in a woman of 80 years or more with acute or convalescent COVID-19. In DNA form, the CDR3 reads TGTGCCAGTAGTATGACTAGCGGGAGAAATGAGCAGTTCTTC. It translates to CASSMTSGRNEQFF. The whole variable domain, remainder taken from reference TRBV19 and TRBJ2-1, is DGGITQSPKYLFRKEGQNVTLSCEQNLNHDAMYWYRQDPGQGLRLIYYSQIVNDFQKGDIAEGYSVSREKKESFPLTVTSAQKNPTAFYLCASSMTSGRNEQFFGPGTRLTVL.